The clone carrying this T cell receptor (beta chain) was counted a few times. Its antigen remains unknown. Per germline, CDR1 SGHRS and CDR2 YFSETQ. V dropped 2 bases and J dropped 1 base, with 12 bases sitting between them. The CDR3 contains 15 residues. These data come from a study of T cells in Graves' hyperthyroidism and ophthalmopathy. About the research overall: Specimen type is peripheral blood, collected at initial diagnosis prior to any treatment.

The CDR3 regions of TCR beta were amplified from RNA transcripts. Carried out on the TCR CDR3, a first-round RT-PCR used the HTBI primer set. One entry per CDR3 protein, called by TCRdb with MiXCR from the multiplex PCR reads. Among over 500,000 distinct CDR3 sequences listed, approximately 15% were seen once. Exclusion of a patient resulted from uncontrolled infection, other autoimmune disease, pregnancy or lactation. General observations from the study: Stable hyperthyroidism was told apart from ophthalmopathy by a model built on 13 V-J features.

The material sequenced was blood. The origin of this receptor is a woman aged 40 to 49 with Graves' hyperthyroidism. The gene calls are TRBV5-1 and TRBJ2-5, with D maybe TRBD1 (6 bases). The chain's CDR3 is CASSLQQGSQETQYF. In DNA, the CDR3 is TGCGCCAGCAGCTTACAACAGGGAAGCCAAGAGACCCAGTACTTC.